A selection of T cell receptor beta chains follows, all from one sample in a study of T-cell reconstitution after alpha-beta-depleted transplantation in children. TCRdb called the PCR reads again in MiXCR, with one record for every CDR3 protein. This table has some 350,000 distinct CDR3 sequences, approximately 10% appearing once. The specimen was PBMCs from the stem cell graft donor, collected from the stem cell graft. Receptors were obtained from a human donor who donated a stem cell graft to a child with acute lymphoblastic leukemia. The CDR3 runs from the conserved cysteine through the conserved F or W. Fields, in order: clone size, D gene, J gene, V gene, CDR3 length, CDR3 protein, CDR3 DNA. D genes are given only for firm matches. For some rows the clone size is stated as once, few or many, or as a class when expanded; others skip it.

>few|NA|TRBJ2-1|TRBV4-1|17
CASSQDEWGRRNNEQFF
TGCGCCAGCAGCCAAGATGAGTGGGGGAGGAGGAATAATGAGCAGTTCTTC
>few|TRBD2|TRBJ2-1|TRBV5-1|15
CASSLLTSGKGEQFF
TGCGCCAGCAGCTTGTTGACTAGCGGGAAGGGTGAGCAGTTCTTC
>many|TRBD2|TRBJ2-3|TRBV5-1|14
CASSSTSQGDTQYF
TGCGCCAGCAGCTCGACTAGCCAGGGAGATACGCAGTATTTT
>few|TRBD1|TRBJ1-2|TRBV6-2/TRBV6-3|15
CASSALLYRGGGYTF
TGTGCCAGCAGTGCACTCCTCTACAGGGGAGGTGGCTACACCTTC
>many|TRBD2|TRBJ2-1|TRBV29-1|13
CSEASGTYNEQFF
TGCAGCGAGGCTAGCGGAACCTACAATGAGCAGTTCTTC
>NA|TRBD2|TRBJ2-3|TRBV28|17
CASSLGPGLAESDTQYF
TGTGCCAGCAGTTTAGGTCCCGGACTAGCGGAATCAGATACGCAGTATTTT
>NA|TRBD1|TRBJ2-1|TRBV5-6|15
CASSWDRSSYNEQFF
TGTGCCAGCAGCTGGGACAGAAGCTCCTACAATGAGCAGTTCTTC
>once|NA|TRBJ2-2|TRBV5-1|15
CASSREGPNTGELFF
TGCGCCAGCAGCCGCGAAGGGCCGAACACCGGGGAGCTGTTTTTT
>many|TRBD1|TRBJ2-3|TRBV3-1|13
CASRLQGTDTQYF
TGTGCCAGCAGACTACAGGGGACAGATACGCAGTATTTT
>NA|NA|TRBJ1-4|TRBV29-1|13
CSAARALNEKLFF
TGCAGCGCCGCAAGGGCTCTGAATGAAAAACTGTTTTTT
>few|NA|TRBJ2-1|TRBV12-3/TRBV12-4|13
CASSHSSTSEQFF
TGTGCCAGCAGCCACTCATCGACTAGTGAGCAGTTCTTC
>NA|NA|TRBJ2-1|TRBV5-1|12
CASSSMVAEQFF
TGCGCCAGCAGCTCCATGGTGGCTGAGCAGTTCTTC
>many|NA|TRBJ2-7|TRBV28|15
CASSLKPVLSYEQYF
TGTGCCAGCAGTTTGAAGCCCGTCTTATCCTACGAGCAGTACTTC
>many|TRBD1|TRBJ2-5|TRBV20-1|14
CSAREGRGLETQYF
TGCAGTGCTAGAGAAGGAAGGGGGCTGGAGACCCAGTACTTC
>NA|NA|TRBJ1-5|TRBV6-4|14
CASSESAGGQPQHF
TGTGCCAGCAGTGAAAGTGCGGGGGGTCAGCCCCAGCATTTT
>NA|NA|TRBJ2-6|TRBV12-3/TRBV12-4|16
CASSPRGTAGANVLTF
TGTGCCAGCAGTCCCCGCGGGACAGCTGGGGCCAACGTCCTGACTTTC
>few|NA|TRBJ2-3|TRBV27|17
CASSKGLGRVGTDTQYF
TGTGCCAGCAGCAAAGGGTTAGGCCGGGTTGGCACAGATACGCAGTATTTT
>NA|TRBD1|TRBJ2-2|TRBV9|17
CASSVVGQGYSTGELFF
TGTGCCAGCAGCGTTGTGGGACAGGGGTATTCCACCGGGGAGCTGTTTTTT
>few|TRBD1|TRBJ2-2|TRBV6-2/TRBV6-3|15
CASSPGQVDTGELFF
TGTGCCAGCAGTCCCGGACAGGTAGACACCGGGGAGCTGTTTTTT
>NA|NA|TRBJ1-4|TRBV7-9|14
CASSQPGPGEKLFF
TGTGCCAGCAGCCAACCCGGGCCCGGGGAAAAACTGTTTTTT
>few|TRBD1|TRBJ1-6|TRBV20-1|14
CSARDSTYNSPLHF
TGCAGTGCTCGGGACAGTACTTATAATTCACCCCTCCACTTT
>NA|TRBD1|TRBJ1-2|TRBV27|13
CASSSGGNYGYTF
TGTGCCAGCAGTTCAGGGGGGAACTATGGCTACACCTTC
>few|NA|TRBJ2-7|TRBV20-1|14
CSASPSGRTYEQYF
TGCAGTGCTAGCCCCTCGGGACGAACCTACGAGCAGTACTTC
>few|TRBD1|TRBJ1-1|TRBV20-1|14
CSAREQGAYTEAFF
TGCAGTGCTAGAGAACAGGGGGCATACACTGAAGCTTTCTTT
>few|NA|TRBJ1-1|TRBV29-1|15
CSVAKSGQFNTEAFF
TGCAGCGTTGCAAAGTCCGGACAGTTCAACACTGAAGCTTTCTTT
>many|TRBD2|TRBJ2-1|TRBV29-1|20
CSVEDPFPRETAVSFNEQFF
TGCAGCGTTGAAGACCCCTTTCCGCGGGAGACAGCAGTGAGTTTTAATGAGCAGTTCTTC
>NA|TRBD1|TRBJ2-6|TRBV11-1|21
CASSFGGGPGQVFSGANVLTF
TGTGCCAGCAGCTTCGGTGGGGGCCCCGGACAGGTTTTCTCTGGGGCCAACGTCCTGACTTTC
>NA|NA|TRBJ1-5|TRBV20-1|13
CSAWTGGNQPQHF
TGCAGTGCTTGGACCGGAGGCAATCAGCCCCAGCATTTT
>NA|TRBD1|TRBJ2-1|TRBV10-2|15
CASSGVQGIYNEQFF
TGCGCCAGCAGTGGCGTACAGGGGATTTACAATGAGCAGTTCTTC
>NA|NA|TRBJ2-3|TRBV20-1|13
CSARDYYTDTQYF
TGCAGTGCCCGAGACTACTACACAGATACGCAGTATTTT
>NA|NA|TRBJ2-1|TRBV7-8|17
CASSSPWIVGAYNEQFF
TGTGCCAGCAGCTCCCCATGGATCGTGGGAGCTTACAATGAGCAGTTCTTC
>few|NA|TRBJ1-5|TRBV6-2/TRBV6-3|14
CASSWVDRSQPQHF
TGTGCCAGCAGTTGGGTTGACAGATCTCAGCCCCAGCATTTT
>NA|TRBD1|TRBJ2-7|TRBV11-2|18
CASRILRGQGDRVYEQYF
TGTGCCAGCAGAATCCTGAGGGGACAGGGGGATAGGGTCTACGAGCAGTACTTC
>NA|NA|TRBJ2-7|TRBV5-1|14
CATRLAVNSYEQYF
TGCGCCACTAGACTCGCCGTGAACTCCTACGAGCAGTACTTC
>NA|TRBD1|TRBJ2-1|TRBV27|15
CASSTIDRGRNEQFF
TGTGCCAGCAGTACTATAGACAGGGGGCGAAATGAGCAGTTCTTC
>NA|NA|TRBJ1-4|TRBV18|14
CASSPSGRYEKLFF
TGTGCCAGCTCACCATCAGGGCGGTATGAAAAACTGTTTTTT
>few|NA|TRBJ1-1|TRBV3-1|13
CASSRRQNTEAFF
TGTGCCAGCAGCCGACGACAGAACACTGAAGCTTTCTTT
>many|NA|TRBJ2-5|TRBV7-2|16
CASSPYGWREKETQYF
TGTGCCAGCAGCCCTTATGGGTGGAGGGAGAAGGAGACCCAGTACTTC
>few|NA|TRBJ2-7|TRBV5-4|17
CASSPRPTGTGTYEQYF
TGTGCCAGCAGCCCCCGCCCTACCGGGACCGGTACCTACGAGCAGTACTTC
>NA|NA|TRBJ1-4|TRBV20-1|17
CSARGGQETSTKEKLFF
TGCAGTGCTAGAGGGGGACAAGAAACGTCAACTAAGGAAAAACTGTTTTTT
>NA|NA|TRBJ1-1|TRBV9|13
CASSSALNTEAFF
TGTGCCAGCAGCTCTGCCCTGAACACTGAAGCTTTCTTC
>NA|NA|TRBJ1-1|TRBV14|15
CASSPRVGFGSEAFF
TGTGCCAGCAGCCCGAGAGTAGGGTTCGGCTCTGAAGCTTTCTTT
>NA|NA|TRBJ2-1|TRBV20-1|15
CSATKVGGGTNEQFF
TGCAGTGCTACTAAGGTGGGAGGCGGAACCAATGAGCAGTTCTTC
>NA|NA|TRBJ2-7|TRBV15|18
CATSRDLRGTERTYEQYF
TGTGCCACCAGCAGAGATTTACGAGGGACGGAGAGGACCTACGAGCAGTACTTC
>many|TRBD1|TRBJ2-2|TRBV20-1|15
CSATSTGDLTGELFF
TGCAGTGCTACGTCGACAGGGGACCTCACCGGGGAGCTGTTTTTT
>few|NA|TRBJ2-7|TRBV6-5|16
CASSYRFGAGFYEQYF
TGTGCCAGCAGTTACCGGTTTGGGGCAGGGTTCTACGAGCAGTACTTC
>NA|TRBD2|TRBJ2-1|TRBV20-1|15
CSASRPSGFYNEQFF
TGCAGTGCTAGTCGCCCTAGCGGGTTTTACAATGAGCAGTTCTTC
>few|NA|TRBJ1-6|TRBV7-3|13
CASSLSANSPLHF
TGTGCCAGCAGCTTAAGCGCAAATTCACCCCTCCACTTT
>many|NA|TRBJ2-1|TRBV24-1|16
CATSDPQGVGYNEQFF
TGTGCCACCAGTGATCCCCAAGGGGTTGGATACAATGAGCAGTTCTTC
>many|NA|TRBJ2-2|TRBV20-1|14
CSARRADSTGELFF
TGCAGTGCGAGGAGGGCAGACTCTACCGGGGAGCTGTTTTTT
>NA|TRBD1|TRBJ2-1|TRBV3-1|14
CASSRTGGANEQFF
TGTGCCAGCAGCCGGACAGGGGGGGCCAATGAGCAGTTCTTC
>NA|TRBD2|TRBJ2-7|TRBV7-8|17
CASSKGLAEIITYEQYF
TGTGCCAGCAGCAAGGGACTAGCGGAGATTATAACCTACGAGCAGTACTTC
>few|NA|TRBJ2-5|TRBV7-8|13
CASSLGEQETQYF
TGTGCCAGCAGCTTGGGCGAACAAGAGACCCAGTACTTC
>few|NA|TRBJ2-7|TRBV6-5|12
CASSYNAYEQYF
TGTGCCAGCAGTTATAATGCCTACGAGCAGTACTTC
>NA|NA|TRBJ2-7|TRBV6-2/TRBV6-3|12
CASSYPGHEQYF
TGTGCCAGCAGTTATCCGGGTCACGAGCAGTACTTC